This is a list of T cell receptor beta chains from one sample in a study of beta chain features in type 1 diabetes. The assay was immunoSEQ multiplex PCR, and TCRdb's table has in-frame clones only and misses some. Among 970,000 or so clones listed, roughly 17% were seen once. Specimen: naive CD4+ T cells from blood. These receptors originate from a woman in her late teens or twenties in good health. CDR3s include the opening cysteine and the closing phenylalanine or tryptophan. D genes are given only for firm matches. Some rows mark clone size as missing; the rest say once, few, many or name a class of expanded clone.

J gene: TRBJ2-7; D gene: .; clone size: .; V gene: TRBV28; CDR3 protein: CASSFAGYEQYF; CDR3 DNA: TGTGCCAGCAGTTTCGCAGGTTACGAGCAGTACTTC
J gene: TRBJ2-2; D gene: .; clone size: .; V gene: TRBV2; CDR3 protein: CASSEALRTGELFF; CDR3 DNA: TGTGCCAGCAGTGAAGCGCTTCGTACCGGGGAGCTGTTTTTT
J gene: TRBJ2-2; D gene: TRBD2; clone size: few; V gene: TRBV7-2; CDR3 protein: CASSLGPSGINTGELFF; CDR3 DNA: TGTGCCAGCAGCTTAGGTCCTAGCGGGATTAACACCGGGGAGCTGTTTTTT
J gene: TRBJ1-4; D gene: .; clone size: once; V gene: TRBV6-5; CDR3 protein: CASSPQTWPEKLFF; CDR3 DNA: TGTGCCAGCAGTCCCCAGACATGGCCGGAAAAACTGTTTTTT
J gene: TRBJ2-2; D gene: TRBD2; clone size: few; V gene: TRBV5-4; CDR3 protein: CASSRSGSNTGELFF; CDR3 DNA: TGTGCCAGCAGCCGGAGCGGGAGTAACACCGGGGAGCTGTTTTTT
J gene: TRBJ2-3; D gene: .; clone size: .; V gene: TRBV5-1; CDR3 protein: CASSFGSTDTQYF; CDR3 DNA: TGCGCCAGCAGCTTTGGTAGCACAGATACGCAGTATTTT
J gene: TRBJ1-1; D gene: .; clone size: .; V gene: TRBV18; CDR3 protein: CASSPILNTEAFF; CDR3 DNA: TGTGCCAGCTCACCTATTCTGAACACTGAAGCTTTCTTT
J gene: TRBJ2-7; D gene: .; clone size: .; V gene: TRBV18; CDR3 protein: CASSPQENEQYF; CDR3 DNA: TGTGCCAGCTCACCACAGGAGAACGAGCAGTACTTC
J gene: TRBJ2-7; D gene: .; clone size: .; V gene: TRBV7-9; CDR3 protein: CASSLGGTYREQYF; CDR3 DNA: TGTGCCAGCAGCTTAGGCGGGACTTACAGGGAGCAGTACTTC
J gene: TRBJ1-4; D gene: .; clone size: .; V gene: TRBV5-5; CDR3 protein: CASSLRGGEEKLFF; CDR3 DNA: TGTGCCAGCAGCTTGAGGGGAGGCGAAGAAAAACTGTTTTTT
J gene: TRBJ2-7; D gene: TRBD2; clone size: .; V gene: TRBV6-5; CDR3 protein: CASSQRGVLYEQYF; CDR3 DNA: TGTGCCAGCAGTCAGCGGGGAGTGCTCTACGAGCAGTACTTC
J gene: TRBJ2-7; D gene: .; clone size: .; V gene: TRBV6-6; CDR3 protein: CASSYSGVTDEQYF; CDR3 DNA: TGTGCCAGCAGTTACTCGGGGGTTACGGACGAGCAGTACTTC
J gene: TRBJ2-7; D gene: TRBD2; clone size: few; V gene: TRBV15; CDR3 protein: CATSSYLAGPSYEQYF; CDR3 DNA: TGTGCCACCAGCAGTTACCTAGCGGGACCCTCCTACGAGCAGTACTTC
J gene: TRBJ2-1; D gene: TRBD2; clone size: few; V gene: TRBV10-3; CDR3 protein: CAIGGGSTSLKSSYNEQFF; CDR3 DNA: TGTGCCATCGGGGGAGGGAGCACCTCCTTAAAGAGCTCCTACAATGAGCAGTTCTTC
J gene: TRBJ1-2; D gene: .; clone size: few; V gene: TRBV28; CDR3 protein: CASSLPGQQYGYTF; CDR3 DNA: TGTGCCAGCAGTTTACCCGGACAGCAGTATGGCTACACCTTC
J gene: TRBJ2-1; D gene: .; clone size: few; V gene: TRBV28; CDR3 protein: CASSIQVAEQFF; CDR3 DNA: TGTGCCAGCAGTATACAGGTGGCTGAGCAGTTCTTC
J gene: TRBJ2-5; D gene: .; clone size: few; V gene: TRBV5-1; CDR3 protein: CASGPSAQETQYF; CDR3 DNA: TGCGCCAGTGGTCCTAGCGCGCAAGAGACCCAGTACTTC
J gene: TRBJ2-7; D gene: .; clone size: .; V gene: TRBV19; CDR3 protein: CASSIGFGQSYEQYF; CDR3 DNA: TGTGCCAGTAGTATAGGCTTCGGTCAGAGCTACGAGCAGTACTTC
J gene: TRBJ1-1; D gene: .; clone size: .; V gene: TRBV29-1; CDR3 protein: CSVLLNTEAFF; CDR3 DNA: TGCAGCGTTCTACTAAACACTGAAGCTTTCTTT
J gene: TRBJ1-1; D gene: .; clone size: .; V gene: TRBV6-5; CDR3 protein: CASKGQGQNTEAFF; CDR3 DNA: TGTGCCAGCAAGGGGCAGGGACAAAACACTGAAGCTTTCTTT
J gene: TRBJ1-5; D gene: .; clone size: .; V gene: TRBV10-2; CDR3 protein: CASSDKGWDQPQHF; CDR3 DNA: TGCGCCAGCAGTGATAAGGGATGGGATCAGCCCCAGCATTTT
J gene: TRBJ2-4; D gene: .; clone size: .; V gene: TRBV7-2; CDR3 protein: CASSFAIENIQYF; CDR3 DNA: TGTGCCAGCAGCTTTGCCATAGAAAACATTCAGTACTTC
J gene: TRBJ2-5; D gene: .; clone size: few; V gene: TRBV29-1; CDR3 protein: CSVEGRDLQETQYF; CDR3 DNA: TGCAGCGTTGAGGGCCGGGACCTTCAAGAGACCCAGTACTTC
J gene: TRBJ2-7; D gene: TRBD2; clone size: few; V gene: TRBV4-3; CDR3 protein: CASSPGLAGNPPYEQYF; CDR3 DNA: TGCGCCAGCAGTCCGGGACTAGCGGGAAACCCTCCGTACGAGCAGTACTTC
J gene: TRBJ2-7; D gene: .; clone size: few; V gene: TRBV7-2; CDR3 protein: CASSSDPGGSYEQYF; CDR3 DNA: TGTGCCAGCAGCTCTGATCCCGGAGGCTCCTACGAGCAGTACTTC
J gene: TRBJ2-5; D gene: .; clone size: few; V gene: TRBV27; CDR3 protein: CASTEGETQYF; CDR3 DNA: TGTGCCAGCACTGAGGGAGAGACCCAGTACTTC
J gene: TRBJ2-3; D gene: .; clone size: few; V gene: TRBV9; CDR3 protein: CASSVGGSTDTQYF; CDR3 DNA: TGCGCCAGCAGCGTAGGGGGAAGCACAGATACGCAGTATTTT
J gene: TRBJ1-3; D gene: .; clone size: .; V gene: TRBV14; CDR3 protein: CASSRHGTPGNTIYF; CDR3 DNA: TGTGCCAGCAGCCGACACGGGACACCTGGAAACACCATATATTTT
J gene: TRBJ2-1; D gene: TRBD2; clone size: few; V gene: TRBV7-2; CDR3 protein: CASKKQLAGDYEQFF; CDR3 DNA: TGCGCCAGCAAGAAACAACTAGCGGGAGACTATGAGCAGTTCTTC
J gene: TRBJ2-6; D gene: .; clone size: .; V gene: TRBV5-6; CDR3 protein: CASSSQQGAANVLTF; CDR3 DNA: TGTGCCAGCAGCTCCCAACAGGGCGCGGCCAACGTCCTGACTTTC
J gene: TRBJ1-4; D gene: TRBD1; clone size: .; V gene: TRBV4-1; CDR3 protein: CASSQNRDRGRANEKLFF; CDR3 DNA: TGCGCCAGCAGCCAAAACCGGGACAGGGGGCGAGCAAATGAAAAACTGTTTTTT
J gene: TRBJ2-7; D gene: TRBD2; clone size: few; V gene: TRBV28; CDR3 protein: CASNGLAYEQYF; CDR3 DNA: TGTGCCAGCAACGGACTAGCCTACGAGCAGTACTTC
J gene: TRBJ1-2; D gene: TRBD1; clone size: .; V gene: TRBV15; CDR3 protein: CATSRAGQGAVGANYGYTF; CDR3 DNA: TGTGCCACCAGCAGAGCGGGACAGGGGGCAGTGGGAGCTAACTATGGCTACACCTTC